This T cell receptor (beta chain) is drawn from a study of shared clonotypes between healthy human individuals. Points from the study as a whole: Estimated richness was generally greater in naive than memory subsets.

Notes on this clone: The antigen remains undetermined.

Donors were healthy HIV-negative adults without recently reported acute infections or vaccinations. Among the donors, all were Caucasian adults who lived in Nashville, Tennessee. Measured with immunoSEQ multiplex PCR; TCRdb has only the in-frame clones, and not every one. The sample consists of roughly 500,000 clones, approximately 95% of them appearing once. Source material: naive CD4+ T cells sorted from blood. Subset indicated: CD45RA+ positively selected. This clonotype originated in a woman in her twenties or thirties in good health.

The CDR3 sequence: CASSLSGGKNTEAFF. Here the CDR3 DNA reads TGCGCCAGCAGCCTCAGTGGTGGAAAGAACACTGAAGCTTTCTTT. The gene calls are TRBV4-1 and TRBJ1-1; no clear D gene. The germline CDR1 and CDR2 sequences are MGHRA and YSYEKL. V shed 4 bases and J shed 1 base, with 13 bases lying between them. The CDR3 covers 15 residues.